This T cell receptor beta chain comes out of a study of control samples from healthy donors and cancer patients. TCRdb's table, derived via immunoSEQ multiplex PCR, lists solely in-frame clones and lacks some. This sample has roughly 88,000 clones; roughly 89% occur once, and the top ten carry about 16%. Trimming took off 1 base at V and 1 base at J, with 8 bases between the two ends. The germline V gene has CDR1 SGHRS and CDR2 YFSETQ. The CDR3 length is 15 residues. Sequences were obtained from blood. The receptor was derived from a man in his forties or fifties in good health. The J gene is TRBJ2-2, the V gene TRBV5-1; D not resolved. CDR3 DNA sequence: TGCGCCAGCAGCTTGAGCCCCGAGAACACCGGGGAGCTGTTTTTT. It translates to CASSLSPENTGELFF.